The 21 T cell receptor beta chains presented below share a single source sample, sequenced in a study of OX40 agonist ivuxolimab in advanced cancers. Only in-frame clones appear in the TCRdb table, and some are missing; sequencing was by immunoSEQ multiplex PCR. The sample includes 55,000 to 75,000 clones, nearly 85% of them seen just once. Material: CD4+ or CD8+ T cells sorted from blood, obtained in a trial of the OX40 agonist ivuxolimab. These receptors came from an adult with an advanced solid tumor such as melanoma, head and neck, liver or kidney cancer.

This chain links TRBV7-9 with TRBJ1-2, with D maybe TRBD1 (6 bases). The V and J ends lost 5 bases and 1 base respectively, with 11 bases between them. Germline CDR1 is SEHNR and CDR2 is FQNEAQ (reference sequence). The CDR3 loop spans 14 amino acids. CDR3 DNA sequence: TGTGCCAGCAGCCAAGGACAGAATAACTATGGCTACACCTTC. Its protein is CASSQGQNNYGYTF.

The chain combines TRBV23-1 with TRBJ1-1, with D unresolved. TRBV23-1 is noted as an ORF with a role that remains uncertain. V lost 6 bases and J lost 0, with 14 bases in between. CDR3 length: 15 amino acids. CDR3 DNA sequence: TGCGCCAGCAGCCCCCGGCAACTTTTGAACACTGAAGCTTTCTTT. Protein sequence: CASSPRQLLNTEAFF.

A single count supports this clone. This chain uses TRBV5-1 with TRBJ2-3; D might be TRBD2 (5 bases). Germline V lookup: CDR1 SGHRS, CDR2 YFSETQ. Trimming cost V 0 bases and J 4 bases, with 12 bases left between them. CDR3 length equals 15 residues. The DNA of the CDR3 is TGCGCCAGCAGCTTGGGACGCCTCGGGGCAGATACGCAGTATTTT. Translation gives CASSLGRLGADTQYF.

The chain carries TRBV29-1 and TRBJ2-4, with 8 nucleotides matching TRBD2. The germline V gene has CDR1 SQVTM and CDR2 ANQGSEA. The junction had 10 bases not matched to a gene; V was cut back by 4 bases and J by 8 bases. This CDR3 has 14 amino acids. Here the CDR3 reads CSVASESGGDIQYF. CDR3 sequence (DNA): TGCAGCGTTGCGAGCGAGTCGGGAGGGGACATTCAGTACTTC. Together with reference TRBV29-1 and TRBJ2-4, the CDR3 gives the full variable domain: SAVISQKPSRDICQRGTSLTIQCQVDSQVTMMFWYRQQPGQSLTLIATANQGSEATYESGFVIDKFPISRPNLTFSTLTVSNMSPEDSSIYLCSVASESGGDIQYFGAGTRLSVL.

The genes are TRBV5-4 and TRBJ1-2; the match to TRBD1 covers 7 bases. The germline CDR1 and CDR2 sequences are SGHNT and YYREEE (reference sequence). This CDR3 region has 17 residues. V gave up 4 bases and J gave up 0 bases; unmatched junction bases: 12. The CDR3 protein is CASSQDRDSYTNYGYTF. CDR3 nucleotides: TGTGCCAGCAGCCAGGACCGGGACAGCTACACTAACTATGGCTACACCTTC. Variable domain in full (rest from reference TRBV5-4 and TRBJ1-2): ETGVTQSPTHLIKTRGQQVTLRCSSQSGHNTVSWYQQALGQGPQFIFQYYREEENGRGNFPPRFSGLQFPNYSSELNVNALELDDSALYLCASSQDRDSYTNYGYTFGSGTRLTVV.

As for this clone: Compared with germline, one end of the junction differs, possibly owing to a read error. The chain employs TRBV7-2 and TRBJ2-1, with a weak D call TRBD2 (5 bases). Per the germline V gene, CDR1 is SGHTA and CDR2 is FQGNSA. The length of the CDR3 is 15 residues. The CDR3 spells CASSLEASSHNEQFF. For the CDR3, the DNA is TGTGCCAGCAGCTTAGAGGCTAGCTCCCACAATGAGCAGTTCTTC. The complete variable domain, with remaining parts taken from reference TRBV7-2 and TRBJ2-1, reads GAGVSQSPSNKVTEKGKDVELRCDPISGHTALYWYRQSLGQGLEFLIYFQGNSAPDKSGLPSDRFSAERTGGSVSTLTIQRTQQEDSAVYLCASSLEASSHNEQFFGPGTRLTVL.

This clone was picked up one time. The chain couples TRBV14 to TRBJ1-2, with a weak D call TRBD1 (6 bases). CDR1 and CDR2 (germline): SGHDN, FVKESK. V was clipped by 1 base and J by 7 bases, with 16 bases between them. This CDR3 is built from 15 residues. CDR3 amino acids: CASSQGAGVSSGYTF. For the CDR3, the DNA is TGTGCCAGCAGCCAAGGGGCAGGGGTTTCGAGTGGCTACACCTTC.

The CDR3 reads CASSIRTSGRETQYF. For the CDR3, the DNA is TGTGCCAGCAGCATCAGGACTAGCGGTCGAGAGACCCAGTACTTC. The gene calls are TRBV7-2 and TRBJ2-5; 10 bases align to TRBD2. Germline V CDR1 and CDR2: SGHTA, FQGNSA. V lost 5 bases, J lost 4 bases, and 7 bases stayed unmatched. The CDR3 is made up of 15 amino acids.

The chain uses TRBV5-4 and TRBJ2-2, with D perhaps TRBD2 (6 bases). The length of the CDR3 is 15 residues. Per germline, CDR1 SGHNT and CDR2 YYREEE (reference sequence). Trimming took 4 bases from V and 0 from J, leaving 10 bases between them. The DNA of the CDR3 is TGTGCCAGCAGCCCGCCGGGGGCGAACACCGGGGAGCTGTTTTTT. Translating gives CASSPPGANTGELFF.

The rearrangement links TRBV4-2 to TRBJ2-7, with D perhaps matching TRBD2 (6 bases). The CDR3 extends over 13 amino acids. V was shortened by 5 bases and J by 7 bases, with 15 bases between the two germline ends. Germline V gene sequence: CDR1 LGHNA, CDR2 YNFKEQ. The CDR3 nucleotides are TGTGCCAGCAGCAACCCCCTCCGGGGGGAGCAGTACGTC. It is translated as CASSNPLRGEQYV.

This clone was recorded a few times. This chain links TRBV5-1 with TRBJ2-5, with unresolved D. The germline V and J ends were trimmed by 2 bases and 3 bases, with 8 bases remaining between them. Germline CDR1 is SGHRS and CDR2 is YFSETQ. The CDR3 is 13 residues long. CDR3 sequence (DNA): TGCGCCAGCAGCTTAGGAAGTGAAGAGACCCAGTACTTC. Its translation is CASSLGSEETQYF.

By share, this clone counts as medium-sized (0.01 to 0.1%). The J gene is TRBJ1-5, the V gene TRBV30; D unclear. CDR1 GTSNPN and CDR2 SVGIG come from the germline V gene (reference sequence). Trimming shortened V by 2 bases and J by 4 bases, and 9 bases separated the two germline ends. This CDR3 has 13 amino acids. The CDR3 DNA follows: TGTGCCTGGAGTCGGGATGTAAATCAGCCCCAGCATTTT. Amino acids: CAWSRDVNQPQHF.

The chain couples TRBV11-2 to TRBJ2-3; 14 bases map to TRBD2. Germline V gene sequence: CDR1 SGHAT, CDR2 FQNNGV. The CDR3 length is 16 residues. The ends lost 5 bases at V and 5 bases at J; junction bases unmatched: 6. In DNA form, the CDR3 reads TGTGCCAGCAGCGCGGGACTAGCGGGAGTTGGAGATACGCAGTATTTT. This sequence encodes CASSAGLAGVGDTQYF.

This rearrangement joins TRBV11-2 to TRBJ2-7; D is perhaps TRBD1 (6 bases). Trimming shortened V by 2 bases and J by 4 bases, and 12 bases separated the two germline ends. Germline V lookup: CDR1 SGHAT, CDR2 FQNNGV. The CDR3 is 14 amino acids. The CDR3 here is CASSLSQGRYEQYF. CDR3 bases: TGTGCCAGCAGCTTATCCCAGGGGAGATACGAGCAGTACTTC.

V and J are TRBV7-2 and TRBJ2-1; D gene uncertain. In germline, CDR1 is SGHTA, CDR2 FQGNSA. The CDR3 is made up of 15 amino acids. Between the trimmed V and J ends, which lost 5 bases and 4 bases, there was a span of 15 bases. In nucleotides, the CDR3 is TGTGCCAGCAGCCCCTTCAGCTCCTTATACAATGAGCAGTTCTTC. Its protein product is CASSPFSSLYNEQFF.

The V and J genes are TRBV7-2 and TRBJ2-3; D possibly corresponds to TRBD2 (6 bases). This CDR3 has 14 residues. CDR1 and CDR2 (germline): SGHTA, FQGNSA. V lost 3 bases to trimming and J lost 6 bases, with 13 bases between them. This CDR3 reads CASSFRGTSDTQYF. The CDR3 region has the DNA TGTGCCAGCAGCTTTCGCGGGACCTCGGATACGCAGTATTTT.

The sample holds one count of this clone. The rearrangement uses TRBV2 and TRBJ1-3, with 7 bases identical to TRBD1. The CDR3 sequence is 15 residues long. With V trimmed by 6 bases and J by 2 bases, 7 bases remained unmatched. Per the germline V gene, CDR1 is SNHLY and CDR2 is FYNNEI. The CDR3 region has the DNA TGTGCCAGCAGGGAGCTTCAGGGGGCTGGAAACACCATATATTTT. Protein product: CASRELQGAGNTIYF.

The V gene is TRBV20-1, the J gene TRBJ1-1, with unresolved D. V lost 3 bases, J lost 8 bases, and 10 bases lay in between. The CDR3 sequence is 11 residues long. Germline loops: CDR1 DFQATT, CDR2 SNEGSKA (reference sequence). CDR3 residues: CSASMDPEAFF. In nucleotides, the CDR3 is TGCAGTGCTAGTATGGATCCCGAAGCTTTCTTT.

The chain combines TRBV4-2 with TRBJ2-3; 15 bases agree with TRBD2. The V and J ends lost 4 bases and 6 bases, in that order; junction bases with no gene match: 8. Germline CDR1 and CDR2: LGHNA and YNFKEQ. The CDR3 totals 17 residues. CDR3 sequence reads: CASSLAGTSGGKDTQYF. CDR3 sequence (DNA): TGTGCCAGCAGCCTAGCCGGGACTAGCGGGGGGAAGGATACGCAGTATTTT.

The chain has TRBV2 and TRBJ1-2; D gene unclear. Germline V lookup: CDR1 SNHLY, CDR2 FYNNEI. Trimming took off 7 bases at V and 6 bases at J, with 15 bases between the two ends. CDR3 size: 13 residues. The CDR3 DNA is TGTGCCAGCACGGCCAGCCCTTGGGATGGCTACACCTTC. It codes for CASTASPWDGYTF.

This chain joins TRBV6-1 and TRBJ2-7; 10 bases align to TRBD1. This CDR3 is 14 amino acids long. Looked up from germline, CDR1 is MNHNS and CDR2 is SASEGT. Germline trimming cut 7 bases from V and 1 base from J; bases unmatched to any gene: 4. CDR3 DNA sequence: TGTGCCAGCACTAGGACAGGGGGGTCCTACGAGCAGTACGTC. It is translated as CASTRTGGSYEQYV.